This T cell receptor (beta chain) was recovered during a study of shared clonotypes between healthy human individuals. The wider study: Three plates were used per donor for CD4 naive, three for CD4 memory, two for CD8 naive and one for CD8 memory.

Trimming left V 5 bases short and J 0 bases short, with 7 bases between. From germline, CDR1 is SGHRS and CDR2 YFSETQ. This CDR3 spans 13 amino acids. Assay execution took place at the deep level. The table came from immunoSEQ multiplex PCR; TCRdb's copy has only in-frame clones and leaves some out. The repertoire holds approximately 2,000,000 clones, with 80% to 95% as singletons. As regards this clone: Other DNA sequences from this sample encode an identical CDR3 as well.

The sequence derives from a man between 18 and 35 years old in good health. Some clones in this sample may be carry-over from other donors' samples. Specimen: naive CD4+ T cells from PBMCs. Subset denoted: CD45RA+ positively selected. V usage is TRBV5-1 and J usage is TRBJ2-3; no reliable D call. As DNA, the CDR3 is TGCGCCAGCAGTCAAACTAGCACAGATACGCAGTATTTT. Residues: CASSQTSTDTQYF. Looking up the rest from reference TRBV5-1 and TRBJ2-3 gives the full variable domain: KAGVTQTPRYLIKTRGQQVTLSCSPISGHRSVSWYQQTPGQGLQFLFEYFSETQRNKGNFPGRFSGRQFSNSRSEMNVSTLELGDSALYLCASSQTSTDTQYFGPGTRLTVL.